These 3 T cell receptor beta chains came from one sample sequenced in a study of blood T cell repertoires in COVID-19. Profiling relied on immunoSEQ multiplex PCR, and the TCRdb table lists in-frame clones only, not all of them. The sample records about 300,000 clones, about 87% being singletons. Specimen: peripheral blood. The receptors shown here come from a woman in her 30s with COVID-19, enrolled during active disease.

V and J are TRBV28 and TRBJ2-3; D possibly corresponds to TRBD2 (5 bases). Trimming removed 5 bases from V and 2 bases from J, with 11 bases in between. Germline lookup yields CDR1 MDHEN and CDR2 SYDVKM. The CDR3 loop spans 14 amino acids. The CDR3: CASSREGPTDTQYF. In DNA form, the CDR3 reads TGTGCCAGCAGTCGAGAGGGCCCCACAGATACGCAGTATTTT.

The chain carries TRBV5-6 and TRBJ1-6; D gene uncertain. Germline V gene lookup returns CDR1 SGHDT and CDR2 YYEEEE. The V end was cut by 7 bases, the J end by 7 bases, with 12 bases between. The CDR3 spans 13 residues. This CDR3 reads CASGTGGNSPLHF. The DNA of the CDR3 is TGTGCCAGCGGCACCGGAGGGAATTCACCCCTCCACTTT.

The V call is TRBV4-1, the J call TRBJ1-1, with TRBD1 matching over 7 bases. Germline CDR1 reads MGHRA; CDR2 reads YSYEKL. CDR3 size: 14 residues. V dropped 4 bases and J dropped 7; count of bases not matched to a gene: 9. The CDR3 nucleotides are TGCGCCAGCAGCCCCTGGACAGGCCGATTTGAAGCTTTCTTT. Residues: CASSPWTGRFEAFF.